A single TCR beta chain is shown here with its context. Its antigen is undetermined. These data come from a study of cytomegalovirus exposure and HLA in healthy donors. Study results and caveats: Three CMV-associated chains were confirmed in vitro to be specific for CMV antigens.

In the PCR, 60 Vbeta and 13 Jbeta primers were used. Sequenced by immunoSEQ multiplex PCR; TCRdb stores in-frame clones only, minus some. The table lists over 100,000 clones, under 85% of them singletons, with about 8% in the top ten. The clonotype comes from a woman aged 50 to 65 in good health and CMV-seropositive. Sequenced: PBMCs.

The CDR3, as DNA: TGCGCCAGCAGCTTGAGCCAGGGGACAGAGCAGTTCTTC. This translates into CASSLSQGTEQFF. The chain combines TRBV5-1 with TRBJ2-1, with TRBD1 as a possible D gene (6 bases). This CDR3 comprises 13 residues. The V and J ends lost 1 base and 10 bases respectively, with 12 bases between them. Germline V gene sequence: CDR1 SGHRS, CDR2 YFSETQ.